The 24 T cell receptor beta chains in this list originate from one sample, sequenced in a study of blood T cell repertoires in COVID-19. Sequencing was performed with immunoSEQ multiplex PCR; in TCRdb, only in-frame clones are kept and a portion is missing. The sample holds about 320,000 clones, about 85% seen once. Input material: PBMCs or T cells enriched from blood (not recorded which). The source of these receptors is a woman in her thirties who had been exposed to COVID-19.

This clone came up once. The chain recombines TRBV5-8 with TRBJ1-4, with D uncertain. In germline, CDR1 is SGHTS, CDR2 YDEGEE. The CDR3 is 17 residues long. V lost 4 bases to trimming and J lost 0 bases, with 16 bases between them. The CDR3 loop reads CASSRFGQAATNEKLFF. The CDR3 nucleotides are TGTGCCAGCAGCCGCTTCGGCCAGGCAGCAACTAATGAAAAACTGTTTTTT.

The V gene is TRBV28, the J gene TRBJ1-2; 12 bases agree with TRBD1. The CDR3 has 15 residues. In germline, CDR1 is MDHEN, CDR2 SYDVKM. The ends lost 2 bases at V and 7 bases at J; junction bases unmatched: 5. Here the CDR3 reads CASSLPGQGALGYTF. As DNA, the CDR3 is TGTGCCAGCAGTTTACCGGGACAGGGGGCCCTTGGCTACACCTTC.

The chain couples TRBV27 to TRBJ1-2, with TRBD1 identical over 9 bases. The germline V gene encodes CDR1 MNHEY and CDR2 SMNVEV (reference sequence). With V trimmed by 7 bases and J by 3 bases, 6 bases remained unmatched. The CDR3 is 14 amino acids. This CDR3 reads CASKGTGRYYGYTF. Here the CDR3 DNA reads TGTGCCAGCAAAGGGACAGGGAGGTACTATGGCTACACCTTC.

The chain is built from TRBV5-8 and TRBJ2-5; tentatively, D is TRBD2 (5 bases). CDR1 SGHTS and CDR2 YDEGEE come from the germline V gene. Between the trimmed V and J ends, which lost 0 bases and 2 bases, there was a span of 11 bases. The CDR3 totals 15 residues. The CDR3 loop reads CASSLGTGGQETQYF. CDR3 nucleotides: TGTGCCAGCAGCTTGGGGACTGGTGGACAAGAGACCCAGTACTTC.

The V and J genes are TRBV7-3 and TRBJ2-3, with 9 bases that match TRBD1. The CDR3 is 15 residues long. V lost 2 bases, J lost 6 bases, and 6 bases stayed unmatched. The germline V gene has CDR1 SGHTA and CDR2 FQGTGA. The CDR3 is CASSLGQGPLDTQYF. CDR3 coding DNA: TGTGCCAGCAGCTTAGGACAGGGGCCTTTGGATACGCAGTATTTT.

The chain carries TRBV19 and TRBJ2-3; TRBD2 might be the D (5 bases). Trimming took 6 bases from V and 4 from J, leaving 17 bases between them. CDR1 and CDR2 from the germline V gene are LNHDA and SQIVND (reference sequence). The CDR3 runs 15 residues. CDR3 protein: CASRLDSQRADTQYF. The CDR3 DNA is TGTGCCAGTAGGTTGGACTCCCAAAGGGCAGATACGCAGTATTTT.

V and J are TRBV4-1 and TRBJ1-3; D is unclear. The CDR3 runs 15 residues. Germline lookup yields CDR1 MGHRA and CDR2 YSYEKL. Trimming left V 4 bases short and J 4 bases short, with 14 bases between. The DNA of the CDR3 is TGCGCCAGCAGCCCCATGAGGGTGTCGGGAAACACCATATATTTT. It translates to CASSPMRVSGNTIYF.

The gene calls are TRBV27 and TRBJ2-7; 9 nucleotides align to TRBD2. Per the germline V gene, CDR1 is MNHEY and CDR2 is SMNVEV (reference sequence). This CDR3 has 13 residues. CDR3 DNA: TGTGCCAGCCCACCTATTACCGGGACTAGCTACTTCGTC. As protein: CASPPITGTSYFV.

The chain couples TRBV4-1 to TRBJ1-5; 9 nucleotides match TRBD1. Germline loops: CDR1 MGHRA, CDR2 YSYEKL. The J segment lost 3 bases and the V segment lost 6 bases, leaving 6 bases of the junction unmatched. The CDR3 covers 15 residues. The CDR3 protein is CASSNGDRDNQPQHF. The CDR3 nucleotides read TGCGCCAGCAGTAATGGGGACAGGGACAATCAGCCCCAGCATTTT.

The chain has TRBV2 and TRBJ1-1; 7 nucleotides match TRBD1. Germline trimming cut 6 bases from V and 2 bases from J; bases unmatched to any gene: 12. Germline CDR1 and CDR2: SNHLY and FYNNEI. This CDR3 comprises 16 residues. CDR3: CASSTSQQGLNTEAFF. The CDR3 DNA is TGTGCCAGCAGCACTTCTCAACAGGGGCTTAACACTGAAGCTTTCTTT.

The chain carries TRBV4-3 and TRBJ2-7, with D perhaps matching TRBD1 (6 bases). The germline gives CDR1 LGHNA, CDR2 YSLEER. There are 13 residues in the CDR3. V lost 3 bases and J 3 bases, leaving 9 bases between the germline ends. In nucleotides, the CDR3 is TGCGCCAGCAGCCATGACAGGTTCTACGAGCAGTACTTC. As protein: CASSHDRFYEQYF.

The chain combines TRBV7-2 with TRBJ2-1; weak D call: TRBD1 (5 bases). CDR1 and CDR2 (germline): SGHTA, FQGNSA. V was trimmed by 6 bases and J by 9 bases, leaving 18 bases between them. The CDR3 extends over 14 amino acids. The CDR3 nucleotides read TGTGCCAGCAGTTACCTTGGCAGGGTTGTTGAGCAGTTCTTC. Its protein is CASSYLGRVVEQFF. The whole variable domain, filled in from reference TRBV7-2 and TRBJ2-1, reads GAGVSQSPSNKVTEKGKDVELRCDPISGHTALYWYRQSLGQGLEFLIYFQGNSAPDKSGLPSDRFSAERTGGSVSTLTIQRTQQEDSAVYLCASSYLGRVVEQFFGPGTRLTVL.

This chain links TRBV5-1 with TRBJ2-1, with 15 bases lining up with TRBD2. This CDR3 is built from 17 residues. Trimming removed 0 bases from V and 2 bases from J; junction bases left unmatched: 0. Germline V lookup: CDR1 SGHRS, CDR2 YFSETQ. The CDR3 sequence: CASSLGTSGRAYNEQFF. CDR3 coding DNA: TGCGCCAGCAGCTTGGGGACTAGCGGGAGGGCCTACAATGAGCAGTTCTTC.

This chain joins TRBV28 and TRBJ2-7; the match to TRBD1 covers 8 bases. V lost 7 bases and J lost 1; bases outside the gene matches: 12. This CDR3 contains 16 residues. CDR1 and CDR2 (germline): MDHEN, SYDVKM. The DNA for the CDR3 is TGTGCCAGCACCCCCGAGGGGACAGGACGATCCTACGAGCAGTACTTC. It yields the protein CASTPEGTGRSYEQYF.

The V gene is TRBV19, the J gene TRBJ2-7; 8 bases map to TRBD2. The CDR3 sequence is 14 residues long. Trimming cost V 5 bases and J 4 bases; bases outside gene matches: 7. CDR1 LNHDA and CDR2 SQIVND come from the germline V gene (reference sequence). The CDR3 coding sequence is TGTGCCAGTAGTGAAGCGGGAGTGAGTTACGAGCAGTACTTC. As protein: CASSEAGVSYEQYF.

The CDR3 nucleotides are TGTGCCAGCAGTTCACCGGGACAGAAAGGAGCTTTCTTT. Translated, it gives CASSSPGQKGAFF. The V call is TRBV21-1, the J call TRBJ1-1; TRBD1, the table's D call, lacks a check against the DNA. TRBV21-1 is noted as a pseudogene. The CDR3 loop spans 13 amino acids.

V and J are TRBV9 and TRBJ2-1; D gene unclear. CDR3 length: 15 amino acids. Germline CDR1 is SGDLS and CDR2 is YYNGEE. Trimming took off 3 bases at V and 0 bases at J, with 10 bases between the two ends. The CDR3 sequence: CASSDQVRSYNEQFF. CDR3 bases: TGTGCCAGCAGCGATCAGGTCCGCTCCTACAATGAGCAGTTCTTC. The whole variable domain, remainder taken from reference TRBV9 and TRBJ2-1, is DSGVTQTPKHLITATGQRVTLRCSPRSGDLSVYWYQQSLDQGLQFLIQYYNGEERAKGNILERFSAQQFPDLHSELNLSSLELGDSALYFCASSDQVRSYNEQFFGPGTRLTVL.

This sequence joins TRBV4-2 and TRBJ1-1; the D gene is possibly TRBD1 (6 bases). V lost 0 bases, J lost 2 bases, and 7 bases lay in between. The CDR3 contains 14 residues. CDR1 and CDR2 (germline): LGHNA, YNFKEQ. This CDR3 reads CASSQEDSNTEAFF. CDR3 sequence (DNA): TGTGCCAGCAGCCAAGAGGACAGCAACACTGAAGCTTTCTTT.

The genes are TRBV28 and TRBJ2-7; possibly TRBD2 for D (6 bases). Looked up from germline, CDR1 is MDHEN and CDR2 is SYDVKM. CDR3 length: 13 amino acids. Trimming removed 6 bases from V and 1 base from J, with 10 bases in between. CDR3 amino acids: CASRIAESYEQYF. Here the CDR3 DNA reads TGTGCCAGCAGAATAGCGGAATCCTACGAGCAGTACTTC. The full variable domain, with the rest looked up from reference TRBV28 and TRBJ2-7, is DVKVTQSSRYLVKRTGEKVFLECVQDMDHENMFWYRQDPGLGLRLIYFSYDVKMKEKGDIPEGYSVSREKKERFSLILESASTNQTSMYLCASRIAESYEQYFGPGTRLTVT.

In its sample, this clone was seen once. The CDR3 sequence: CASSNPQGFANTGELFF. CDR3 coding DNA: TGTGCCAGCAGCAACCCTCAGGGATTCGCGAACACCGGGGAGCTGTTTTTT. The chain recombines TRBV9 with TRBJ2-2, with D tentatively TRBD1 (5 bases). With 4 bases removed from V and 0 bases from J, the gap between germline ends came to 16 bases. This CDR3 has 17 amino acids. Germline CDR1 SGDLS, CDR2 YYNGEE.

The chain joins TRBV4-1 to TRBJ2-1, with 14 bases matching TRBD2. Germline loops: CDR1 MGHRA, CDR2 YSYEKL. V lost 1 base and J lost 8; bases outside the gene matches: 4. There are 16 residues in the CDR3. CDR3 sequence (DNA): TGCGCCAGCAGCCAAGGACTAGCGGGAGGGCTGGATGAGCAGTTCTTC. Amino acid sequence: CASSQGLAGGLDEQFF.

V usage is TRBV10-1 and J usage is TRBJ2-7; 9 bases line up with TRBD1. The length of the CDR3 is 14 residues. The V segment lost 3 bases and the J segment 6 bases; nucleotides outside the gene matches: 6. The germline CDR1 and CDR2 sequences are WNHNN and SYGVQD (reference sequence). For the CDR3, the DNA is TGCGCCAGCAGTGAAGGCCGGGACAGGGTCGAGCAGTACTTC. The encoded protein is CASSEGRDRVEQYF.

This chain uses TRBV21-1 with TRBJ1-6; the table's D call TRBD1 went unverified against the DNA. TRBV21-1 is reported as a pseudogene. The CDR3 is 16 residues long. The CDR3 DNA reads as TGTGCCAGCAGCACCCCGGAAGGACAGGGGGCATCACCCCTCCACTTT. It encodes CASSTPEGQGASPLHF.

The gene calls are TRBV6-5 and TRBJ1-1; 7 nucleotides match TRBD1. CDR1 and CDR2 from the germline V gene are MNHEY and SVGAGI. Germline trimming cut 11 bases from V and 0 bases from J; bases unmatched to any gene: 6. CDR3 size: 13 residues. CDR3 sequence (DNA): TGTGCCTCACGGGGACAGTTGAACACTGAAGCTTTCTTT. The encoded protein is CASRGQLNTEAFF.